This T cell receptor (beta chain) was identified during a study of cytomegalovirus exposure and HLA in healthy donors. Amplification used 60 Vbeta primers and 13 Jbeta primers. Measured with immunoSEQ multiplex PCR; TCRdb has only the in-frame clones, and not every one. The sample yields hundreds of thousands of clones, about 66% seen once. This CDR3 has 13 residues. V lost 4 bases to trimming and J lost 2 bases, with 9 bases between them. Germline V gene data show CDR1 as SGHNT and CDR2 as YYREEE (reference sequence). Source material: PBMCs. The chain joins TRBV5-4 to TRBJ1-1; D remains unclear. The clonotype was recovered from a female donor in good health and CMV-seronegative. The CDR3 DNA reads as TGTGCCAGCAGCGACGGACTAAACACTGAAGCTTTCTTT. Protein sequence: CASSDGLNTEAFF. Supplemented by reference TRBV5-4 and TRBJ1-1, the full variable domain reads ETGVTQSPTHLIKTRGQQVTLRCSSQSGHNTVSWYQQALGQGPQFIFQYYREEENGRGNFPPRFSGLQFPNYSSELNVNALELDDSALYLCASSDGLNTEAFFGQGTRLTVV.